A single sample gave rise to the 17 T cell receptor beta chains below, sequenced in a study of CD8+CD57+ T cells in acquired aplastic anemia. Genomic DNA provided the template from which TCR beta VDJ and CDR3 profiles were obtained. TCRdb ran MiXCR on the reads and lists one entry per CDR3 protein. The sample lists some 180,000 distinct CDR3 sequences; roughly 63% were seen once. Patients chosen for sequencing had CD8+CD57+ cells that had expanded, as shown by flow cytometry. The sample consisted of sorted CD4+, CD8+, or CD8+CD57+ T cells (not recorded which) from PBMCs. The receptors stem from a human donor with aplastic anemia.

Ten or more counts support this clonotype. The rearrangement links TRBV4-1 to TRBJ2-7; maybe TRBD1 (5 bases). Germline CDR1 and CDR2: MGHRA and YSYEKL. The V end was cut by 0 bases, the J end by 5 bases, with 11 bases between. This CDR3 spans 14 amino acids. CDR3 protein: CASSQDPGQNEQYF. CDR3 DNA: TGCGCCAGCAGCCAAGATCCAGGGCAGAACGAGCAGTACTTC.

This clonotype has at least ten counts. The chain is built from TRBV6-6 and TRBJ2-7; 10 bases line up with TRBD1. From germline, CDR1 is MNHNY and CDR2 SVGAGI (reference sequence). V gave up 5 bases and J gave up 4 bases; unmatched junction bases: 8. The CDR3 length is 15 residues. CDR3 sequence reads: CASSPAGQGGYEQYF. The CDR3 DNA reads TGTGCCAGCAGTCCCGCCGGACAGGGGGGGTACGAGCAGTACTTC.

The genes are TRBV7-3 and TRBJ2-3; the D is unclear. The CDR3 consists of 11 residues. Germline CDR1 is SGHTA and CDR2 is FQGTGA. V dropped 7 bases and J dropped 6 bases, with 8 bases sitting between them. CDR3 residues: CASTGVDTQYF. CDR3 sequence (DNA): TGTGCCAGCACAGGCGTCGATACGCAGTATTTT.

V is TRBV7-9 and J is TRBJ1-1, with 8 bases matching TRBD1. CDR1 and CDR2 (germline): SEHNR, FQNEAQ (reference sequence). The CDR3 has 14 amino acids. After removal of 4 bases from V and 6 bases from J, the junction contained 7 bases not matched to a gene. The CDR3 sequence: CASSSDTGGAEAFF. CDR3 bases: TGTGCCAGCAGCTCAGATACAGGGGGAGCTGAAGCTTTCTTT.

This clonotype showed up just once. V usage is TRBV30 and J usage is TRBJ2-5, with a tentative D call TRBD2 (6 bases). Between the trimmed V and J ends, which lost 1 base and 1 base, there was a span of 7 bases. This CDR3 spans 13 amino acids. Looked up from germline, CDR1 is GTSNPN and CDR2 is SVGIG (reference sequence). The CDR3 sequence: CAWSAGSQETQYF. The DNA for the CDR3 is TGTGCCTGGAGTGCCGGGAGCCAAGAGACCCAGTACTTC.

The table lists this clonotype with many counts. The CDR3 here is CSARAGGGAGERTDTQYF. Here the CDR3 DNA reads TGCAGTGCTAGAGCGGGGGGGGGAGCGGGGGAGCGCACAGATACGCAGTATTTT. The V call is TRBV20-1, the J call TRBJ2-3, with 8 bases identical to TRBD2. Losses at the gene ends were 1 base for V and 1 base for J; bases not matched to a gene: 13. There are 18 residues in the CDR3. The germline gives CDR1 DFQATT, CDR2 SNEGSKA (reference sequence).

V gene TRBV7-2 combines with J gene TRBJ1-6; D gene uncertain. Per the germline V gene, CDR1 is SGHTA and CDR2 is FQGNSA. Trimming shortened V by 2 bases and J by 7 bases, and 12 bases separated the two germline ends. This CDR3 region has 15 residues. The CDR3 DNA reads TGTGCCAGCAGCTTAAATGCCCTGCAGAATTCACCCCTCCACTTT. Protein sequence: CASSLNALQNSPLHF.

This clonotype was recorded at least ten times. CDR3 protein: CASTSNPQGYTF. The CDR3 DNA is TGTGCCAGCACCTCGAATCCCCAAGGCTACACCTTC. The chain is built from TRBV7-9 and TRBJ1-2; D gene ambiguous. The V end was cut by 7 bases, the J end by 8 bases, with 14 bases between. This CDR3 spans 12 amino acids. Germline assignment: CDR1 SEHNR and CDR2 FQNEAQ (reference sequence).

This clonotype was recorded a few times. Given a much more abundant clone one base away, this may be a read error. This chain links TRBV19 with TRBJ1-1, with D possibly being TRBD1 (6 bases). The CDR3 consists of 15 residues. Germline CDR1 reads LNHDA; CDR2 reads SQIVND (reference sequence). The CDR3 DNA follows: TGTGCCAGTAGCCCCAGGGGCGGGGAGAACACTGAAGCTTACTTT. It codes for CASSPRGGENTEAYF.

This clonotype appeared a few times. This chain links TRBV7-8 with TRBJ2-7; D gene ambiguous. The CDR3 is 15 residues long. Germline V gene lookup returns CDR1 SGHVS and CDR2 FQNEAQ. V dropped 0 bases and J dropped 0 bases, with 9 bases sitting between them. The CDR3 bases are TGTGCCAGCAGCTTAGCGCCCACGAGCTCCTACGAGCAGTACTTC. Protein sequence: CASSLAPTSSYEQYF.

This clonotype has just a few counts. The chain is built from TRBV7-6 and TRBJ1-3; D remains ambiguous. The CDR3 runs to 13 residues. V lost 2 bases to trimming and J lost 0 bases, with 2 bases between them. Germline values: CDR1 SGHVS, CDR2 FNYEAQ. The chain's CDR3 is CASSLNSGNTIYF. The CDR3 DNA is TGTGCCAGCAGCTTAAACTCTGGAAACACCATATATTTT.

As concerns this clonotype: An end of the junction differs from the germline gene, which may be a read error. The chain links TRBV4-1 to TRBJ2-7; 10 bases are shared with TRBD2. The germline CDR1 and CDR2 sequences are MGHRA and YSYEKL. The CDR3 has 15 amino acids. The CDR3 DNA reads as TGTGCCAGCAGCCTGACCCTAGCGGGAGATTACGAGCAGTACTTC. Amino acids: CASSLTLAGDYEQYF.

The chain combines TRBV5-8 with TRBJ1-1; D not certain. V lost 4 bases, J lost 4 bases, and 20 bases lay in between. Germline CDR1 SGHTS, CDR2 YDEGEE. This CDR3 is 16 amino acids long. The CDR3 protein is CASSHPVSRMSTEAFF. The DNA of the CDR3 is TGTGCCAGCAGCCATCCCGTCAGCCGGATGAGCACTGAAGCTTTCTTT. Full variable domain (missing parts from reference TRBV5-8 and TRBJ1-1): EAGVTQSPTHLIKTRGQQATLRCSPISGHTSVYWYQQALGLGLQFLLWYDEGEERNRGNFPPRFSGRQFPNYSSELNVNALELEDSALYLCASSHPVSRMSTEAFFGQGTRLTVV.

V and J are TRBV19 and TRBJ1-2; D ambiguous. Trimming left V 7 bases short and J 2 bases short, with 14 bases between. The CDR3 is made up of 14 amino acids. CDR1 is LNHDA and CDR2 is SQIVND in the germline V gene (reference sequence). This CDR3 is CASKAGASNYGYTF. Here the CDR3 DNA reads TGTGCCAGTAAGGCCGGTGCCTCAAACTATGGCTACACCTTC.

The chain joins TRBV19 to TRBJ2-7; 8 bases align to TRBD1. CDR1 is LNHDA and CDR2 is SQIVND in the germline V gene (reference sequence). The CDR3 runs to 15 residues. V was clipped by 6 bases and J by 0 bases; unmatched bases: 7. The CDR3 DNA reads as TGTGCCAGTAGGTCGACAGGGGCCCTCTCCTACGAGCAGTACTTC. Translation gives CASRSTGALSYEQYF.

The chain has TRBV5-5 and TRBJ1-5; 10 bases are shared with TRBD1. In germline, CDR1 is SGHKS, CDR2 YYEKEE (reference sequence). CDR3 length: 19 residues. J gave up 2 bases and V 1 base, and 12 bases lay outside the gene matches. CDR3 DNA sequence: TGTGCCAGCAGCTTGATTGCGGGACAGGGGCCTCTAGGCAATCAGCCCCAGCATTTT. Protein: CASSLIAGQGPLGNQPQHF. Full variable domain (missing parts from reference TRBV5-5 and TRBJ1-5): DAGVTQSPTHLIKTRGQQVTLRCSPISGHKSVSWYQQVLGQGPQFIFQYYEKEERGRGNFPDRFSARQFPNYSSELNVNALLLGDSALYLCASSLIAGQGPLGNQPQHFGDGTRLSIL.

The V and J genes are TRBV6-5 and TRBJ2-7; D possibly matches TRBD1 or TRBD2 (7 bases each). CDR3 size: 14 residues. V was trimmed by 2 bases and J by 3 bases, leaving 11 bases between them. Germline CDR1 MNHEY, CDR2 SVGAGI. The CDR3 here is CASSYSRGGYEQYF. The CDR3 DNA reads as TGTGCCAGCAGTTACAGCAGGGGGGGCTACGAGCAGTACTTC.